This T cell receptor beta chain comes out of a study of CD8 T cells in ankylosing spondylitis. Study-wide findings and caveats: Significantly higher representation of disease-linked clones was reported for matched ankylosing spondylitis synovial fluid. For ankylosing spondylitis blood, a TCR beta motif of several highly homologous variants appeared characteristic.

Trimming at V came to 7 bases and at J to 5 bases, leaving 8 bases not matched to a gene. The CDR3 spans 13 residues. Germline V CDR1 and CDR2: SQVTM, ANQGSEA. TCRdb re-called the 5' RACE reads through MiXCR, storing one row per CDR3 protein. The repertoire consists of about 220,000 distinct CDR3 sequences, with around 6.6% occurring once and the leading ten covering approximately 14%. The sample holds many counts of this clonotype. Its antigen remains unknown. The source material was blood, either unsorted or a sorted T cell fraction (not recorded which). The sequence was obtained from a male donor with ankylosing spondylitis. This chain joins TRBV29-1 and TRBJ2-5; 9 nucleotides line up with TRBD1. CDR3: CSEPGQGWETQYF. Written as DNA, the CDR3 is TGCAGCGAACCGGGACAGGGCTGGGAGACCCAGTACTTC.